In its sample, the clone carrying this TCR beta chain was seen a few times. These data are taken from a study of regulatory T cells in long-lasting Graves disease. The germline V gene encodes CDR1 MNHEY and CDR2 SVGEGT. V gave up 10 bases and J gave up 6 bases, with 19 bases separating them. The CDR3 contains 14 residues. Construction of the TCR beta libraries employed iRepertoire HTBI primers in conjunction with Arm-PCR of CDR3 regions. TCRdb reprocessed the multiplex PCR reads via MiXCR and lists one record per CDR3 protein. This table has roughly 440,000 distinct CDR3 sequences, roughly 15% appearing once. Time point meaning: newly diagnosed GD, antithyroid drugs for less than 3 months. With RNA extracted from PBMCs as input, the TCR library was made. This sample was also put to use in a study of T cells in Graves' hyperthyroidism and ophthalmopathy.

The chain uses TRBV6-2 or TRBV6-3 and TRBJ2-1; no reliable D call. Sequencing was performed on peripheral blood mononuclear cells (PBMCs), taken at new diagnosis, from a patient treated with antithyroid drugs. This clonotype was obtained from a woman aged 18-29 years with Graves disease. CDR3 bases: TGTGCCACGGTCACCCCGGGCCCGGGCAATGAGCAGTTCTTC. It encodes CATVTPGPGNEQFF.